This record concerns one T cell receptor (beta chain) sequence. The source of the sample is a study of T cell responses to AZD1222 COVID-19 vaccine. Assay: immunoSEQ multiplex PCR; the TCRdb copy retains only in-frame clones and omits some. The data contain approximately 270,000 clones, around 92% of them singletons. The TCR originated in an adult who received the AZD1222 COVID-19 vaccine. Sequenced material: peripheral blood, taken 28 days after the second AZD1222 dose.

CDR3 DNA sequence: TGCGCCAGCAGCTCGGGACAGGGTTTAGGCTACACCTTC. Translated: CASSSGQGLGYTF. The rearrangement joins TRBV5-1 to TRBJ1-2; 9 nucleotides line up with TRBD1. Germline lookup yields CDR1 SGHRS and CDR2 YFSETQ. The V segment lost 3 bases and the J segment 8 bases; nucleotides outside the gene matches: 5. This CDR3 region has 13 residues. Complete variable domain (other parts from reference TRBV5-1 and TRBJ1-2): KAGVTQTPRYLIKTRGQQVTLSCSPISGHRSVSWYQQTPGQGLQFLFEYFSETQRNKGNFPGRFSGRQFSNSRSEMNVSTLELGDSALYLCASSSGQGLGYTFGSGTRLTVV.